This TCR beta chain was captured in a study of blood T cells in healthy people across ages. About the study: In model experiments, template switching was able to capture about one barcoded beta molecule for every two T cells that were present. Study-level findings and limits: Donor CMV infection status was unknown, possibly confounding age-related changes in expanded clonotypes.

Remarks on this clonotype: The antigen is not known.

The CDR3 spans 9 residues. The V gene's germline CDR1 is SGHAT and CDR2 FQNNGV. About 10 milliliters was the volume of peripheral blood drawn from each donor. Total RNA, at least 5.5 micrograms per sample, was extracted from PBMCs. Together with a sample-barcoded 5' primer, a J-beta primer mix was included in a second PCR lasting about 6 to 11 cycles. TCRdb reprocessed the 5' RACE reads with MiXCR, giving one entry per CDR3 protein. Of 700,000 to 950,000 distinct CDR3 sequences in the sample, roughly 64% were seen once. The V call is TRBV11-2, the J call TRBJ2-1, with D perhaps TRBD2 (6 bases). This receptor was identified in a man between 25 and 39 years old in good health. Sequencing used blood. The DNA for the CDR3 is TGTGCATCGGGGGAGACCCAGTTCTTC. This codes for CASGETQFF.